The 18 T cell receptor beta chains listed next were all sequenced from one sample in a study of tumor and adjacent non-tumor tissue in lung cancer. A modified ARM-PCR protocol with three rounds of nested PCR amplified TCRbeta. From the multiplex PCR reads, TCRdb called clonotypes with MiXCR, one entry per CDR3 protein. The data show 200,000 to 250,000 distinct CDR3 sequences, less than 80% seen once. This sample's RNA came from whole unsorted tissue. Sequenced input: lung tumor tissue. The receptors originated from a man in his sixties with non-small cell lung cancer.

V and J are TRBV6-1 and TRBJ1-5, with D hard to call. This CDR3 comprises 13 residues. Germline lookup yields CDR1 MNHNS and CDR2 SASEGT. The V gene lost 7 bases and the J gene lost 1 base, with 8 bases spanning the gap. CDR3 sequence reads: CASIMGSNQPQHF. For the CDR3, the DNA is TGTGCCAGCATAATGGGGAGCAATCAGCCCCAGCATTTT.

This clonotype was found many times. The CDR3 is CSATKIGTSAYQETQYF. DNA for the CDR3: TGCAGTGCGACAAAGATAGGGACTAGCGCGTACCAAGAGACCCAGTACTTC. The rearrangement uses TRBV20-1 and TRBJ2-5, with 10 bases that match TRBD2. Germline loops: CDR1 DFQATT, CDR2 SNEGSKA (reference sequence). V shed 6 bases and J 0 bases; nucleotides not matched to a gene: 13. This CDR3 region has 17 residues.

On this clonotype: A read error is possible here, since a much larger clone lies one base away. J is TRBJ1-2 and V is TRBV28, with a possible D match to TRBD1 (6 bases). Germline lookup yields CDR1 MDHEN and CDR2 SYDVKM. This CDR3 is 16 amino acids long. The CDR3 DNA sequence: TGTGCCAGAAGTTTACCCGGGACAAAGACTAACTATGGCTACACCTTC. It translates to CARSLPGTKTNYGYTF.

Ten or more counts support this clonotype. V and J are TRBV5-1 and TRBJ1-5, with D possibly being TRBD1 (6 bases). This CDR3 contains 17 residues. V dropped 4 bases and J dropped 0 bases, with 17 bases sitting between them. CDR1 is SGHRS and CDR2 is YFSETQ in the germline V gene. CDR3 nucleotide sequence: TGCGCCAGCAGCCCCGGGGTGGACAGTTATAGCAATCAGCCCCAGCATTTT. It is translated as CASSPGVDSYSNQPQHF.

Only a few counts were recorded for this clonotype. Germline is not matched at one junction end, which may reflect a read error. J is TRBJ1-1 and V is TRBV6-1; D ambiguous. Germline CDR1 reads MNHNS; CDR2 reads SASEGT. The CDR3 totals 16 residues. CDR3 amino acids: CASSEGFEGSNTEAYF. The DNA of the CDR3 is TGTGCCAGCAGTGAAGGGTTTGAGGGTTCCAACACTGAAGCTTACTTT.

The chain links TRBV4-2 to TRBJ2-5; 8 bases fit TRBD1. CDR1 LGHNA and CDR2 YNFKEQ come from the germline V gene. The CDR3 contains 15 residues. V dropped 3 bases and J dropped 8; count of bases not matched to a gene: 11. CDR3 coding DNA: TGTGCCAGCAGCCAGGAGACAGGGGATTTCGATACCCAGTACTTC. It encodes CASSQETGDFDTQYF.

Turning to this clonotype: A much larger clone lies a single base off, so this may be a read error. The CDR3 region is CASSGVLSDQFF. CDR3 nucleotide sequence: TGTGCCAGCAGCGGAGTACTAAGTGATCAGTTCTTC. The chain couples TRBV5-4 to TRBJ2-1; D gene ambiguous. The CDR3 is 12 amino acids. CDR1 and CDR2 from the germline V gene are SGHNT and YYREEE (reference sequence). Trimming removed 4 bases at V and 13 bases at J, with 15 bases between. The full variable domain, its missing parts supplied by reference TRBV5-4 and TRBJ2-1, is ETGVTQSPTHLIKTRGQQVTLRCSSQSGHNTVSWYQQALGQGPQFIFQYYREEENGRGNFPPRFSGLQFPNYSSELNVNALELDDSALYLCASSGVLSDQFFGPGTRLTVL.

As concerns this clonotype: No conserved phenylalanine or tryptophan ends this CDR3, so it is likely a read error. V and J are TRBV29-1 and TRBJ1-5, with TRBD1 as a possible D gene (6 bases). Germline CDR1 is SQVTM and CDR2 is ANQGSEA. Trimming pared 0 bases from V and 4 bases from J, leaving 7 bases between. This CDR3 comprises 13 residues. The CDR3 region is CSVEEGGNQPQHL. Written as DNA, the CDR3 is TGCAGCGTTGAAGAAGGGGGAAATCAGCCCCAGCATTTG.

As regards this clonotype: Its ends do not fully match the called genes, so a read error is possible. DNA of the CDR3: TGTGCCAGCAGCTTGGTATATGGCTCCAGGAACTATGGCTACATCTTC. The encoded protein is CASSLVYGSRNYGYIF. The chain joins TRBV5-6 to TRBJ1-2; D is unclear. The CDR3 spans 16 residues. Germline assignment: CDR1 SGHDT and CDR2 YYEEEE.

This sequence joins TRBV6-5 and TRBJ2-7; 11 nucleotides line up with TRBD2. CDR1 and CDR2 from the germline V gene are MNHEY and SVGAGI. Trimming removed 9 bases from V and 3 bases from J; junction bases left unmatched: 10. The length of the CDR3 is 15 residues. CDR3 sequence reads: CARSYGTSGLYEQYF. CDR3 DNA sequence: TGTGCCAGAAGCTACGGGACTAGCGGCCTCTACGAGCAGTACTTC.

The J gene is TRBJ2-1, the V gene TRBV6-1, with 9 bases lining up with TRBD2. Trimming cost V 2 bases and J 9 bases; bases outside gene matches: 8. Germline V gene lookup returns CDR1 MNHNS and CDR2 SASEGT. The CDR3 runs 15 residues. CDR3 nucleotide sequence: TGTGCCAGCAGTGAATCGGCTAGCGGGGCCGCTGAGCAGTTCTTC. Translated: CASSESASGAAEQFF.

Comment on this clonotype: A clone one base away is much larger, so this may be a read error. The chain recombines TRBV5-5 with TRBJ2-5; the D is unclear. Per germline, CDR1 SGHKS and CDR2 YYEKEE (reference sequence). CDR3 length: 10 amino acids. CDR3 region: CSSSLETQYF. CDR3 nucleotides: TGTTCCAGCAGCTTGGAGACCCAGTACTTC.

The J gene is TRBJ2-3, the V gene TRBV6-5; 7 bases fit TRBD1. Trimming took 6 bases from V and 4 from J; bases not matched to a gene: 13. The CDR3 spans 16 residues. CDR1 is MNHEY and CDR2 is SVGAGI in the germline V gene. DNA of the CDR3: TGTGCCAGCAGATTAACAGGGGCCCGAGTTTCAGATACGCAGTATTTT. Its translation: CASRLTGARVSDTQYF.

As for this clonotype: A much more abundant neighbour one base away suggests this may be a read error. The chain recombines TRBV29-1 with TRBJ2-7, with D perhaps being TRBD1 or TRBD2 (5 bases each). From germline, CDR1 is SQVTM and CDR2 ANQGSEA. CDR3 size: 13 residues. The CDR3 nucleotides are TGCAGCGCACTGGCCGGGACGGGCTACGCGCAGTACTTC. The encoded protein is CSALAGTGYAQYF.

This clonotype was counted only a few times. This chain uses TRBV20-1 with TRBJ1-3; 7 positions match TRBD1. Germline lookup yields CDR1 DFQATT and CDR2 SNEGSKA (reference sequence). V trimming: 4 bases; J trimming: 4 bases; junction bases outside the gene matches: 4. The CDR3 has 13 amino acids. The CDR3 sequence is CSATRQGGNTIYF. DNA for the CDR3: TGCAGTGCTACTCGACAGGGAGGAAACACCATATATTTT.

This clonotype has just one count. No conserved phenylalanine or tryptophan is present at the end of the CDR3, so a read error is the likely explanation. The V call is TRBV20-1, the J call TRBJ2-1; 9 nucleotides agree with TRBD1. Germline V gene data show CDR1 as DFQATT and CDR2 as SNEGSKA (reference sequence). V lost 0 bases to trimming and J lost 12 bases; unmatched junction nucleotides: 6. The CDR3 is 13 residues long. CDR3 in amino acids: CSARDVGQGLQFL. The DNA of the CDR3 is TGCAGTGCTAGAGACGTAGGACAGGGGTTGCAGTTCTTA.

As to this clonotype: The CDR3 end shows no conserved phenylalanine or tryptophan, and so a read error is likely. The rearrangement uses TRBV11-3 and TRBJ1-1; 7 bases are a match to TRBD1. The CDR3 sequence is 15 residues long. V dropped 5 bases and J dropped 1; count of bases not matched to a gene: 7. CDR1 is SGHNT and CDR2 is YENEEA in the germline V gene. The CDR3 coding sequence is TGTGCCAGCAGCGCGGGACAGAGGGGGAACACTGAAGCTTTCGTT. Translation gives CASSAGQRGNTEAFV.

In regard to this clonotype: One junction end does not reproduce the germline sequence, and a read error may be involved. The rearrangement links TRBV20-1 to TRBJ2-1; 11 nucleotides match TRBD2. Germline values: CDR1 DFQATT, CDR2 SNEGSKA (reference sequence). The CDR3 sequence is 15 residues long. CDR3: CSATIAGGLYNEQFF. CDR3 DNA: TGCAGTGCTACAATAGCGGGAGGGCTTTACAATGAGCAGTTTTTC.